Listed below are T cell receptor beta chains from one sample, sequenced in a study of response to subunit inactivated influenza vaccine. TCRdb passed the RT-PCR reads through MiXCR, listing each CDR3 protein once. The sample comprises around 580,000 distinct CDR3 sequences, around 11% of which are singletons, and roughly a tenth rests with the top ten. The sequenced sample was PBMCs from blood, obtained on the day of vaccination. The receptor source for this set is a middle-aged man who received an inactivated influenza vaccine. Each CDR3 is given with its conserved first and last residue. A D gene is named only where the DNA matches it firmly. Some rows have no size entry. The others give once, few or many, or a class for an expanded clone.

D: TRBD2; size: -; V: TRBV28; J: TRBJ2-1; CDR3: CASSFSSGGSNEQFF; DNA: TGTGCCAGCAGTTTTTCTAGCGGGGGATCCAATGAGCAGTTCTTC
D: -; size: few; V: TRBV12-3/TRBV12-4; J: TRBJ1-2; CDR3: CASSRARAGGYTF; DNA: TGTGCCAGCAGTCGGGCAAGGGCGGGCGGCTACACCTTC
D: -; size: -; V: TRBV12-3/TRBV12-4; J: TRBJ1-4; CDR3: CASRGSEKLFF; DNA: TGTGCCAGCAGGGGAAGTGAAAAACTGTTTTTT
D: -; size: many; V: TRBV10-3; J: TRBJ1-3; CDR3: CAISELGLLVDTIYF; DNA: TGTGCCATCAGTGAGCTAGGACTTTTGGTGGACACCATATATTTT
D: TRBD2; size: -; V: TRBV5-1; J: TRBJ2-1; CDR3: CASSTPTSGGSYNEQFF; DNA: TGCGCCAGCAGCACCCCCACTAGCGGGGGAAGCTACAATGAGCAGTTCTTC
D: TRBD2; size: -; V: TRBV10-3; J: TRBJ2-1; CDR3: CASWARLAKAPTYNEQFF; DNA: TGTGCCTCTTGGGCCCGACTAGCGAAAGCCCCAACCTACAATGAGCAGTTCTTC
D: -; size: few; V: TRBV12-3/TRBV12-4; J: TRBJ1-5; CDR3: CASSLTGRQPQHF; DNA: TGTGCCAGCAGTTTGACAGGAAGACAGCCCCAGCATTTT
D: -; size: few; V: TRBV12-3/TRBV12-4; J: TRBJ2-2; CDR3: CASRPDGDTGELFF; DNA: TGTGCCAGCAGACCCGACGGTGACACCGGGGAGCTGTTTTTT
D: -; size: few; V: TRBV7-3; J: TRBJ1-1; CDR3: CASSLTSSGEAFF; DNA: TGTGCCAGCAGCTTAACGTCCTCAGGTGAAGCTTTCTTT
D: -; size: -; V: TRBV7-2; J: TRBJ1-6; CDR3: CASSSPGGDNSPLHF; DNA: TGTGCCAGCAGCTCTCCGGGGGGGGATAATTCACCCCTCCACTTT
D: -; size: few; V: TRBV28; J: TRBJ2-1; CDR3: CASSLGGGGSGPTTGFFF; DNA: TGTGCCAGCAGTTTAGGGGGAGGGGGCTCTGGCCCTACAACGGGGTTTTTTTTC
D: TRBD1; size: -; V: TRBV12-3/TRBV12-4; J: TRBJ2-1; CDR3: CASSLGGQGVSEQFF; DNA: TGTGCCAGCAGTTTAGGGGGACAGGGCGTTAGTGAGCAGTTCTTC
D: -; size: -; V: TRBV3-1; J: TRBJ2-3; CDR3: CASSQAGMLDTQYF; DNA: TGTGCCAGCAGCCAAGCTGGTATGTTGGATACGCAGTATTTT
D: TRBD1; size: few; V: TRBV5-1; J: TRBJ2-7; CDR3: CASSSTGQSFHEQYF; DNA: TGCGCCAGCAGCTCCACGGGACAGTCCTTCCACGAGCAGTACTTC
D: -; size: -; V: TRBV7-2; J: TRBJ1-1; CDR3: CASTSLDRMNTEAFF; DNA: TGTGCCAGCACCTCCTTGGACCGCATGAACACTGAAGCTTTCTTT
D: -; size: few; V: TRBV28; J: TRBJ2-5; CDR3: CASSLDRSSHYQETQYF; DNA: TGTGCCAGCAGTTTAGATAGGTCTAGTCATTACCAAGAGACCCAGTACTTC
D: -; size: -; V: TRBV7-2; J: TRBJ2-7; CDR3: CASSLDRWATYEQYF; DNA: TGTGCCAGCAGCTTAGACAGGTGGGCCACCTACGAGCAGTACTTC
D: -; size: few; V: TRBV10-1; J: TRBJ2-7; CDR3: CASSGGGDSAYEQYF; DNA: TGCGCCAGCAGTGGAGGGGGGGACTCAGCCTACGAGCAGTACTTC
D: TRBD2; size: many; V: TRBV4-1; J: TRBJ2-2; CDR3: CASSPNLAGGSGELFF; DNA: TGCGCCAGCAGCCCAAACCTAGCGGGGGGGTCGGGGGAGCTGTTTTTT
D: -; size: few; V: TRBV5-4; J: TRBJ2-4; CDR3: CASSLNNGGPIQYF; DNA: TGTGCCAGCAGCTTGAACAACGGAGGGCCCATTCAGTACTTC
D: TRBD2; size: -; V: TRBV5-1; J: TRBJ2-2; CDR3: CASSLGTSGRNTGELFF; DNA: TGCGCCAGCAGCTTGGGGACTAGCGGGCGGAACACCGGGGAGCTGTTTTTT
D: TRBD1; size: many; V: TRBV28; J: TRBJ2-2; CDR3: CASSPGQGAGSGELFF; DNA: TGTGCCAGCAGTCCCGGACAGGGGGCAGGGTCCGGGGAGCTGTTTTTT
D: -; size: -; V: TRBV10-3; J: TRBJ2-7; CDR3: CAISEGTPAYEQYF; DNA: TGTGCCATCAGTGAGGGGACCCCTGCCTACGAGCAGTACTTC
D: -; size: -; V: TRBV6-1; J: TRBJ1-6; CDR3: CASSDRADSPLHF; DNA: TGTGCCAGCAGTGATAGGGCAGACTCACCCCTCCACTTT
D: -; size: many; V: TRBV12-3/TRBV12-4; J: TRBJ1-2; CDR3: CASSLQGVYGYTF; DNA: TGTGCCAGCAGTCTTCAGGGAGTCTATGGCTACACCTTC
D: TRBD2; size: many; V: TRBV20-1; J: TRBJ2-4; CDR3: CSARLAGRAKNIQYF; DNA: TGCAGTGCTAGACTAGCGGGGCGAGCCAAAAACATTCAGTACTTC
D: -; size: few; V: TRBV20-1; J: TRBJ2-7; CDR3: CSAQGGVSGTTYEQYF; DNA: TGCAGTGCCCAAGGAGGGGTTAGCGGAACTACCTACGAGCAGTACTTC
D: -; size: few; V: TRBV7-2; J: TRBJ2-7; CDR3: CASSSPTTYEQYF; DNA: TGTGCCAGCTCCTCCCCCACAACCTACGAGCAGTACTTC
D: -; size: few; V: TRBV5-6; J: TRBJ2-5; CDR3: CASSLLGPETQYF; DNA: TGTGCCAGCAGCCTTTTGGGGCCCGAGACCCAGTACTTC
D: -; size: -; V: TRBV7-3; J: TRBJ2-4; CDR3: CASSPPPGSERELSKNIQYF; DNA: TGTGCCAGCAGCCCCCCGCCGGGATCGGAAAGAGAGCTTTCCAAAAACATTCAGTACTTC
D: -; size: few; V: TRBV4-1; J: TRBJ2-3; CDR3: CASSQVDSTDTQYF; DNA: TGCGCCAGCAGCCAAGTTGACTCCACAGATACGCAGTATTTT
D: TRBD2; size: -; V: TRBV7-2; J: TRBJ2-5; CDR3: CASSLTSGLGETQYF; DNA: TGTGCCAGCAGCTTAACTAGCGGGTTGGGGGAGACCCAGTACTTC
D: TRBD1; size: many; V: TRBV5-1; J: TRBJ2-2; CDR3: CASSQGDRYTGELFF; DNA: TGCGCCAGCAGCCAAGGGGACAGATACACCGGGGAGCTGTTTTTT
D: -; size: -; V: TRBV18; J: TRBJ2-7; CDR3: CASSIARGSHEQYF; DNA: TGTGCCAGCTCTATTGCAAGGGGCTCCCACGAGCAGTACTTC
D: TRBD1; size: few; V: TRBV29-1; J: TRBJ2-7; CDR3: CSATLPSTGRNEQYF; DNA: TGCAGCGCCACGTTGCCCTCGACAGGGCGAAACGAGCAGTACTTC
D: -; size: many; V: TRBV18; J: TRBJ1-5; CDR3: CASSPVYSNQPQHF; DNA: TGTGCCAGCTCACCAGTATATAGCAATCAGCCCCAGCATTTT
D: TRBD1; size: few; V: TRBV5-1; J: TRBJ2-7; CDR3: CASSSMTGGVQYF; DNA: TGCGCCAGCAGCTCGATGACAGGGGGGGTGCAGTACTTC
D: -; size: many; V: TRBV6-1; J: TRBJ2-7; CDR3: CASSLQPSYEQYF; DNA: TGTGCCAGCAGTCTGCAGCCTAGCTACGAGCAGTACTTC
D: -; size: few; V: TRBV25-1; J: TRBJ1-2; CDR3: CASTGTASQLRGYTF; DNA: TGTGCCAGCACCGGGACTGCGTCCCAATTGCGTGGCTACACCTTC
D: TRBD2; size: few; V: TRBV20-1; J: TRBJ2-7; CDR3: CSATGLAVYEQYF; DNA: TGCAGTGCGACGGGACTAGCGGTCTACGAGCAGTACTTC
D: -; size: few; V: TRBV12-3/TRBV12-4; J: TRBJ2-1; CDR3: CASSPTGTGNEQFF; DNA: TGTGCCAGCAGCCCCACTGGAACAGGGAATGAGCAGTTCTTC
D: TRBD2; size: -; V: TRBV20-1; J: TRBJ2-5; CDR3: CSASKLAGVETQYF; DNA: TGCAGTGCATCCAAACTAGCGGGGGTGGAGACCCAGTACTTC
D: TRBD2; size: many; V: TRBV15; J: TRBJ2-1; CDR3: CATSRSAGGLGGEQFF; DNA: TGTGCCACCAGCAGATCAGCGGGGGGGTTGGGAGGGGAGCAGTTCTTC
D: -; size: few; V: TRBV11-2; J: TRBJ2-1; CDR3: CASSLERRYNEQFF; DNA: TGTGCCAGCAGCTTAGAGCGGCGCTACAATGAGCAGTTCTTC
D: TRBD2; size: -; V: TRBV15; J: TRBJ2-3; CDR3: CATSRGGSGSSDTQYF; DNA: TGTGCCACCAGCAGAGGCGGGAGTGGGTCATCAGATACGCAGTATTTT
D: -; size: many; V: TRBV5-1; J: TRBJ2-2; CDR3: CASSLTPGPNTGELFF; DNA: TGCGCCAGCAGCTTGACCCCGGGACCGAACACCGGGGAGCTGTTTTTT
D: TRBD1; size: few; V: TRBV6-5; J: TRBJ1-6; CDR3: CASSYGTEVSPLHF; DNA: TGTGCCAGCAGTTACGGGACAGAAGTTTCACCCCTCCACTTT
D: TRBD1; size: -; V: TRBV6-1; J: TRBJ2-5; CDR3: CASILDRGQETQYF; DNA: TGTGCCAGCATATTGGACAGGGGGCAAGAGACCCAGTACTTC
D: -; size: few; V: TRBV5-1; J: TRBJ1-2; CDR3: CASSTVPGAGYGYTF; DNA: TGCGCCAGCAGTACAGTTCCAGGGGCTGGCTATGGCTACACCTTC
D: -; size: -; V: TRBV5-1; J: TRBJ2-5; CDR3: CASSLLQETQYF; DNA: TGCGCCAGCAGCTTGCTGCAAGAGACCCAGTACTTC
D: -; size: -; V: TRBV12-3/TRBV12-4; J: TRBJ1-1; CDR3: CASAPQRQLNTEAFF; DNA: TGTGCCAGCGCCCCCCAGCGGCAATTGAACACTGAAGCTTTCTTT
D: -; size: few; V: TRBV27; J: TRBJ2-3; CDR3: CASSLLTGRTDTQYF; DNA: TGTGCCAGCAGTTTATTGACAGGGAGGACAGATACGCAGTATTTT
D: -; size: -; V: TRBV5-8; J: TRBJ1-2; CDR3: CASSRQSGYTF; DNA: TGTGCCAGCAGCCGTCAGTCGGGCTACACCTTC